Ten or more counts support the clone carrying this TCR beta chain. Its antigen is undetermined. The sequenced template was RNA, covering the TCR beta CDR3 region. The first round was an RT-PCR with HTBI primers, and the second round was a multiplex PCR. TCRdb independently ran MiXCR on the multiplex PCR reads; one entry per CDR3 protein. This table holds 300,000 to 400,000 distinct CDR3 sequences, roughly 16% found once. These data come from a study of Graves' ophthalmopathy and Graves' hyperthyroidism. Other autoimmune diseases, uncontrolled infections, pregnancy or lactation led to the exclusion of patients. Study-wide results and limits: Blood also held most thyroid clonotypes expanded above 0.001 frequency.

This CDR3 is 14 amino acids long. V was clipped by 6 bases and J by 5 bases; unmatched bases: 8. The source material was peripheral blood. This sequence originates from an adult man with Graves' ophthalmopathy. The chain employs TRBV12-3 or TRBV12-4 and TRBJ2-7; 9 nucleotides line up with TRBD1. The DNA for the CDR3 is TGTGCCAGCAGCTCGGGACAGGGCACCCACGAGCAGTACTTC. It encodes CASSSGQGTHEQYF.